This T cell receptor (beta chain) was identified during a study of spatial heterogeneity in lung cancer. Study background: On average, each unique TCR and UMI combination appeared more than ten times in raw reads. General study points: Ubiquitous expanded tumor TCRs showed up in blood more at resection than follow-up.

As to time point: sample taken at primary tumor resection. TCRs were sequenced from unsorted whole RNA of tumor, nontumor lung or PBMC. This clonotype was recorded at least ten times. Its antigen is as yet unknown. Each TCR cDNA molecule bore a unique molecular identifier. MiXCR was run by TCRdb on the 5' RACE reads, yielding one entry per CDR3 protein. The table has approximately 52,000 distinct CDR3 sequences, roughly 7.5% seen once. The TCR comes from a female donor with early-stage non-small cell lung cancer. The starting material was PBMCs, obtained at surgery.

CDR3 nucleotide sequence: TGCAGCGTTGCGACAGGGAGGAATCAGCCCCAGCATTTT. As protein: CSVATGRNQPQHF. This chain joins TRBV29-1 and TRBJ1-5; 7 nucleotides line up with TRBD1. The germline V gene has CDR1 SQVTM and CDR2 ANQGSEA. This CDR3 has 13 amino acids. Trimming removed 4 bases from V and 4 bases from J; junction bases left unmatched: 4.